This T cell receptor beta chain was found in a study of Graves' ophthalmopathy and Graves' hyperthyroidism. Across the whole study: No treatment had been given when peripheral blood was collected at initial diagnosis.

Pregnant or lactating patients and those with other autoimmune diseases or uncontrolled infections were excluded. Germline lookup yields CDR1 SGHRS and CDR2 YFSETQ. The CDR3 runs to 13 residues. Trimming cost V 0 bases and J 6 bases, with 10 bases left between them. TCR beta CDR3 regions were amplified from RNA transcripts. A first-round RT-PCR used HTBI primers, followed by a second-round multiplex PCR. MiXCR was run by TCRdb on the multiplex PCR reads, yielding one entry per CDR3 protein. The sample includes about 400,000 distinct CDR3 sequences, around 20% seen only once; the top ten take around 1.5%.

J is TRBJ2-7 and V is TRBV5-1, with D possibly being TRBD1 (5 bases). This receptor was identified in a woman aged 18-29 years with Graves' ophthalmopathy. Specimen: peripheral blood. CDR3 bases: TGCGCCAGCAGCTTGGACCAGGGCGGCGAGCAGTACTTC. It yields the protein CASSLDQGGEQYF.